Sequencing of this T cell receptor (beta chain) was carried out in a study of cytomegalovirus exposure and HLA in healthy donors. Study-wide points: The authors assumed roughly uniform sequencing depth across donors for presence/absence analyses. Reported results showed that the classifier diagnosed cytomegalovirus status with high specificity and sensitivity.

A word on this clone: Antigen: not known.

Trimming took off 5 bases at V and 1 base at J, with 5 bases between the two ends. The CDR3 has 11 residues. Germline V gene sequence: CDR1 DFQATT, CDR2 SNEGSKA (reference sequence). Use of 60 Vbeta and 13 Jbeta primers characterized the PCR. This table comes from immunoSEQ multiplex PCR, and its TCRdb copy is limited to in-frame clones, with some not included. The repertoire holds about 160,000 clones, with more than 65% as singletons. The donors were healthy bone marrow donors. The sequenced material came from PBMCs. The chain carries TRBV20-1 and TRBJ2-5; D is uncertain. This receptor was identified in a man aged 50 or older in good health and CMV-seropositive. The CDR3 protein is CSAGPQETQYF. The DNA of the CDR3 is TGCAGTGCTGGGCCCCAAGAGACCCAGTACTTC.